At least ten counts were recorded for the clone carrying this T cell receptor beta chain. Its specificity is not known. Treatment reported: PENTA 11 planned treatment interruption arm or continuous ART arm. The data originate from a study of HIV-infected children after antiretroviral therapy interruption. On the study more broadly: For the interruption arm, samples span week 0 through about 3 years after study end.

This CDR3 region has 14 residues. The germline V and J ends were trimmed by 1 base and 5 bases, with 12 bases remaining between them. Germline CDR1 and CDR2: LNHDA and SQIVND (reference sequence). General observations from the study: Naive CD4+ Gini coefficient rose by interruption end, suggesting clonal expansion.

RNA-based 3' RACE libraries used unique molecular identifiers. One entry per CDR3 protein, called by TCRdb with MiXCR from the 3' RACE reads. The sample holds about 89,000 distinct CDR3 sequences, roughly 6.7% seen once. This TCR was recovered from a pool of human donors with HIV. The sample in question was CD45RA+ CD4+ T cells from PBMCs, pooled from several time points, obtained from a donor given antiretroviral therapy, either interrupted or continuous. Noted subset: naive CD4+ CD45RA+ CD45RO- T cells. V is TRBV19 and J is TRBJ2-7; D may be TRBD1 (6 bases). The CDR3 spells CASSIVVQGDEQYF. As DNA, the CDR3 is TGTGCCAGTAGTATAGTGGTACAGGGCGACGAGCAGTACTTC.